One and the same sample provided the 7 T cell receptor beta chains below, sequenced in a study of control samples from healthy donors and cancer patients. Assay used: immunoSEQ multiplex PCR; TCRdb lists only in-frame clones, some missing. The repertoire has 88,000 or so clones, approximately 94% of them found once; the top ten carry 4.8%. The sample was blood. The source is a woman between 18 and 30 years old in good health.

In DNA, the CDR3 is TGTGCCAGCAGCTTAGTACCCGTCTCCTACGAGCAGTACTTC. Translation: CASSLVPVSYEQYF. This chain connects TRBV7-8 to TRBJ2-7; D unresolved. V was shortened by 1 base and J by 0 bases, with 7 bases between the two germline ends. CDR1 and CDR2 from the germline V gene are SGHVS and FQNEAQ. The CDR3 is 14 residues long.

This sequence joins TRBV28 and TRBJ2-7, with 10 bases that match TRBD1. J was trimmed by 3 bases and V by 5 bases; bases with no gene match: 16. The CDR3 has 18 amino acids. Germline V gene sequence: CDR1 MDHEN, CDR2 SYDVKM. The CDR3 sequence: CASSHSGTGASAGYEQYF. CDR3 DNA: TGTGCCAGCAGTCATTCCGGGACAGGGGCTTCTGCCGGCTACGAGCAGTACTTC.

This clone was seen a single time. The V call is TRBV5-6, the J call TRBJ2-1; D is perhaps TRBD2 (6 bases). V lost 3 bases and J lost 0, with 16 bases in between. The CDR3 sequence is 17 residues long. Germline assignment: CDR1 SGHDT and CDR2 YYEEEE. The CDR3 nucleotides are TGTGCCAGCAGCTCCCCGCGCGACGGGAGCTCCTACAATGAGCAGTTCTTC. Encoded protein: CASSSPRDGSSYNEQFF. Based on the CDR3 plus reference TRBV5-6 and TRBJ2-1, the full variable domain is DAGVTQSPTHLIKTRGQQVTLRCSPKSGHDTVSWYQQALGQGPQFIFQYYEEEERQRGNFPDRFSGHQFPNYSSELNVNALLLGDSALYLCASSSPRDGSSYNEQFFGPGTRLTVL.

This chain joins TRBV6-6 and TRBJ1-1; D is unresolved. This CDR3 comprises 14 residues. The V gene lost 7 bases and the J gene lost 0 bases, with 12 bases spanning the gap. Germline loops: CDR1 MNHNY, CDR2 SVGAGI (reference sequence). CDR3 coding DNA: TGTGCCAGCATGAGGGCGGTAATGAACACTGAAGCTTTCTTT. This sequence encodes CASMRAVMNTEAFF.

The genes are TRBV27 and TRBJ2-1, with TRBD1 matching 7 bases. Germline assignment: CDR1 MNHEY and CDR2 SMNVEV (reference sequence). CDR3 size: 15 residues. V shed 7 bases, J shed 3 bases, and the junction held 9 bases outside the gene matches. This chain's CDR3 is CASNPLQGFYNEQFF. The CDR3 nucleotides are TGTGCCAGCAATCCCCTACAGGGGTTCTACAATGAGCAGTTCTTC.

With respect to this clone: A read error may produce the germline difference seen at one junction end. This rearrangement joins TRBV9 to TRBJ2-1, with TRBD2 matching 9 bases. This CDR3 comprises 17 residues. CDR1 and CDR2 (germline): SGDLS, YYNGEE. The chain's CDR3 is CARSVAEGRGGYNEQFF. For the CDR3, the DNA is TGTGCCCGCAGCGTAGCGGAGGGGCGGGGGGGCTACAATGAGCAGTTCTTC.

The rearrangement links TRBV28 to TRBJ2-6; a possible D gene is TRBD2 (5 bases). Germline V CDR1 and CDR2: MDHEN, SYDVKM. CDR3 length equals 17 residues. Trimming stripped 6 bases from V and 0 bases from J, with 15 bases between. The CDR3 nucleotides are TGTGCCAGCAGAAGAGGACTGTGGGGCTCTGGGGCCAACGTCCTGACTTTC. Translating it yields CASRRGLWGSGANVLTF.